These 12 T cell receptor beta chains originate from one sample sequenced in a study of cytotoxic CD8 clonotypes in ibrutinib-treated CLL. Data came from immunoSEQ multiplex PCR; TCRdb stores just in-frame clones and leaves some out. The table has some 27,000 clones, approximately 57% seen once. Here the sequenced sample was PBMCs, taken before ibrutinib treatment. These receptor sequences come from a human donor with chronic lymphocytic leukemia.

This chain links TRBV4-1 with TRBJ1-1, with 7 bases lining up with TRBD1. Germline CDR1 reads MGHRA; CDR2 reads YSYEKL. The CDR3 length is 17 residues. V shed 4 bases and J 7 bases; nucleotides not matched to a gene: 18. DNA for the CDR3: TGCGCCAGCAGCCGACATGGGCCGGGGACAGCCAATAATGAAGCTTTCTTT. Translation gives CASSRHGPGTANNEAFF.

This clone is categorized as medium-sized. The chain carries TRBV29-1 and TRBJ2-7; 9 bases map to TRBD2. The CDR3 has 15 amino acids. Looked up from germline, CDR1 is SQVTM and CDR2 is ANQGSEA. Germline trimming cut 4 bases from V and 6 bases from J; bases unmatched to any gene: 13. The CDR3 coding sequence is TGCAGCGTTGGAGTTCTCGGACTAGCGTTGGGCGAGCAGTACTTC. This translates into CSVGVLGLALGEQYF.

The rearrangement joins TRBV2 to TRBJ2-7, with D perhaps TRBD1 or TRBD2 (5 bases each). Germline V gives CDR1 SNHLY, CDR2 FYNNEI. The CDR3 runs to 15 residues. Trimming pared 3 bases from V and 5 bases from J, leaving 17 bases between. The CDR3 region is CASSDNGQGPNEQYF. The CDR3 DNA reads TGTGCCAGCAGTGATAATGGGCAGGGACCCAACGAGCAGTACTTC.

J is TRBJ1-5 and V is TRBV27; D unresolved. From germline, CDR1 is MNHEY and CDR2 SMNVEV (reference sequence). The CDR3 extends over 13 amino acids. Between the trimmed V and J ends, which lost 8 bases and 3 bases, there was a span of 11 bases. DNA of the CDR3: TGTGCCAGCGGGAGGGTCCCCAATCAGCCCCAGCATTTT. Translating it yields CASGRVPNQPQHF.

The V call is TRBV7-9, the J call TRBJ1-2; D not resolved. CDR3 length: 12 residues. V lost 6 bases, J lost 7 bases, and 12 bases lay in between. The V gene's germline CDR1 is SEHNR and CDR2 FQNEAQ (reference sequence). The CDR3 nucleotides are TGTGCCAGCAGTTTCGGCGAGCGTGGCTACACCTTC. This codes for CASSFGERGYTF.

CDR3 loop: CASSPTISYEQYF. CDR3 DNA: TGTGCCAGCAGCCCGACTATTTCCTACGAGCAGTACTTC. The rearrangement links TRBV7-9 to TRBJ2-7; possibly TRBD2 for D (5 bases). V lost 5 bases and J lost 1, with 9 bases in between. From germline, CDR1 is SEHNR and CDR2 FQNEAQ (reference sequence). The CDR3 contains 13 residues.

This clone is medium-sized (0.01 to 0.1%) in the sample. The rearrangement joins TRBV20-1 to TRBJ1-1; the D is unclear. V shed 3 bases and J shed 3 bases, with 5 bases lying between them. CDR3 length: 11 amino acids. Germline V CDR1 and CDR2: DFQATT, SNEGSKA (reference sequence). CDR3 sequence: CSASMYTEAFF. The CDR3 DNA reads TGCAGTGCTAGTATGTACACTGAAGCTTTCTTT.

This clone showed up just a few times. The chain links TRBV7-2 to TRBJ2-1, with D possibly matching TRBD1 (6 bases). Per germline, CDR1 SGHTA and CDR2 FQGNSA. CDR3 length: 15 amino acids. Trimming shortened V by 5 bases and J by 8 bases, and 19 bases separated the two germline ends. The CDR3 reads CASSPTVVQGDEQFF. For the CDR3, the DNA is TGTGCCAGCAGCCCAACAGTGGTACAGGGAGATGAGCAGTTCTTC.

This rearrangement joins TRBV5-1 to TRBJ1-1; the D gene is possibly TRBD1 (5 bases). Germline CDR1 and CDR2: SGHRS and YFSETQ. This CDR3 spans 14 amino acids. V was trimmed by 0 bases and J by 3 bases, leaving 9 bases between them. This CDR3 reads CASSLEGRDTEAFF. The CDR3 DNA reads as TGCGCCAGCAGCTTGGAGGGGAGGGACACTGAAGCTTTCTTT.

This chain uses TRBV9 with TRBJ2-3, with 8 nucleotides matching TRBD1. CDR3 size: 15 residues. The ends lost 4 bases at V and 3 bases at J; junction bases unmatched: 7. Germline loops: CDR1 SGDLS, CDR2 YYNGEE. CDR3 in DNA: TGTGCCAGCAGCCTCCGACAGGGGCAAACAGATACGCAGTATTTT. Protein product: CASSLRQGQTDTQYF.

The chain combines TRBV4-1 with TRBJ1-5, with unresolved D. The CDR3 spans 15 residues. From germline, CDR1 is MGHRA and CDR2 YSYEKL. Trimming shortened V by 1 base and J by 3 bases, and 10 bases separated the two germline ends. The CDR3 protein is CASSQVQALNQPQHF. CDR3 DNA: TGCGCCAGCAGCCAAGTCCAGGCGCTCAATCAGCCCCAGCATTTT.

The J gene is TRBJ1-6, the V gene TRBV5-1; D is unclear. This CDR3 spans 17 amino acids. Germline assignment: CDR1 SGHRS and CDR2 YFSETQ. V dropped 7 bases and J dropped 0 bases, with 17 bases sitting between them. CDR3: CASGPTASSSYNSPLHF. The CDR3 DNA sequence: TGCGCCAGCGGGCCTACAGCATCAAGCTCCTATAATTCACCCCTCCACTTT.